The following is a T cell receptor beta chain sequence with its context. Its antigen is undetermined. Clones were sequenced by immunoSEQ multiplex PCR, and TCRdb holds only the in-frame ones, with some missing. In the table there are about 1.1 million clones, approximately 80% of which are singletons. Germline loops: CDR1 SGHDT, CDR2 YYEEEE. CDR3 length: 12 residues. The V end was cut by 2 bases, the J end by 12 bases, with 15 bases between. The data stem from a study of shared clonotypes between healthy human individuals. General study points: Among the subsets, naive ones generally showed larger estimated richness than memory ones.

This TCR was sampled from a man younger than 35 in good health. Some clones in this sample may be carry-over from other donors' samples. The chain couples TRBV5-6 to TRBJ2-7; TRBD2 might be the D (6 bases). The sequenced material came from memory CD4+ T cells from PBMCs. Specified subset: CD45RA-negative fraction. This CDR3 reads CASSFRGLEGYF. The CDR3 DNA is TGTGCCAGCAGCTTTCGGGGACTCGAGGGGTACTTC.